A selection of T cell receptor beta chains follows, all from one sample in a study of regulatory dendritic cells for organ transplantation. Sequencing used immunoSEQ multiplex PCR; TCRdb keeps in-frame clones, though not all of them. The data contain about 34,000 clones, 85% to 90% of them singletons. Material: naive CD4+ T cells from blood. The origin of the receptors is a human donor in good health. Both conserved end residues are part of each CDR3. A D gene is named only where the DNA matches it firmly. The size entry is marked missing in some rows and otherwise reads once, few, many or a size class.

length	V	D	size	J	CDR3	DNA
15	TRBV6-5	.	.	TRBJ1-6	CASSYPKEYGSPLHF	TGTGCCAGCAGTTACCCAAAGGAGTACGGCTCACCCCTCCACTTT
15	TRBV6-5	.	.	TRBJ1-3	CASSRGVRSGNTIYF	TGTGCCAGCAGTAGGGGGGTCCGCTCTGGAAACACCATATATTTT
11	TRBV21-1	.	.	TRBJ2-7	CASHDGYEQYF	TGTGCCAGCCATGACGGCTACGAGCAGTACTTC
15	TRBV7-9	TRBD1	.	TRBJ1-2	CASSLAQGAGYGYTF	TGTGCCAGCAGCTTAGCTCAGGGGGCCGGCTATGGCTACACCTTC
15	TRBV18	.	.	TRBJ1-1	CASSPPSIPGTEAFF	TGTGCCAGCTCACCACCGTCCATCCCAGGCACTGAAGCTTTCTTT
18	TRBV10-2	.	.	TRBJ2-1	CASSDPSGSRPPQNEQFF	TGCGCCAGCAGTGACCCCTCCGGTAGCCGCCCCCCCCAGAATGAGCAGTTCTTC
14	TRBV27	.	.	TRBJ2-7	CASGRIPNSYEQYF	TGTGCCAGCGGACGGATACCCAACTCCTACGAGCAGTACTTC
13	TRBV7-9	.	.	TRBJ2-5	CASSSTPQETQYF	TGTGCCAGCAGCTCCACCCCCCAAGAGACCCAGTACTTC
15	TRBV18	TRBD1	.	TRBJ2-7	CASSPSRDRYYEQYF	TGTGCCAGCTCACCAAGCCGGGACAGATACTACGAGCAGTACTTC
14	TRBV10-3	.	.	TRBJ2-5	CAIAPGGVQETQYF	TGTGCCATTGCGCCTGGAGGTGTCCAAGAGACCCAGTACTTC
17	TRBV13	.	once	TRBJ2-7	CASSLGRGTASSYEQYF	TGTGCCAGCAGCTTAGGCCGAGGGACTGCGAGCTCCTACGAGCAGTACTTC
16	TRBV10-3	.	once	TRBJ2-3	CAISESVGLGTDTQYF	TGTGCCATCAGTGAGTCGGTTGGACTTGGCACAGATACGCAGTATTTT
16	TRBV27	.	.	TRBJ2-7	CASSPQRTGRSYEQYF	TGTGCCAGCAGCCCCCAGAGAACAGGGCGGTCCTACGAGCAGTACTTC
15	TRBV5-1	.	.	TRBJ1-5	CASSMDGYSNQPQHF	TGCGCCAGCAGCATGGACGGTTATAGCAATCAGCCCCAGCATTTT
14	TRBV2	.	.	TRBJ2-3	CASSLQELTDTQYF	TGTGCCAGCAGTCTTCAGGAGCTCACAGATACGCAGTATTTT
12	TRBV6-6	.	.	TRBJ1-2	CASRFWGGGYTF	TGTGCCAGCAGATTTTGGGGAGGGGGCTACACCTTC